The T cell receptor beta chain described here comes from a study of cytomegalovirus exposure and HLA in healthy donors. Points from the study as a whole: For most TCR sequences rarity was the rule, although some public TCRs occurred in many donors.

Per germline, CDR1 MDHEN and CDR2 SYDVKM. The CDR3 totals 14 residues. V shed 3 bases, J shed 6 bases, and the junction held 3 bases outside the gene matches. Vbeta (60) and Jbeta (13) primers were used in the PCR. The table came from immunoSEQ multiplex PCR; TCRdb's copy has only in-frame clones and leaves some out. Here the sample spans around 160,000 clones, 65% to 85% being singletons. Worth noting for this clone: The antigen is undetermined.

The receptor comes from a middle-aged woman in good health and CMV-seropositive. Material: PBMCs. J is TRBJ2-7 and V is TRBV28, with 12 bases matching TRBD1. Written as DNA, the CDR3 is TGTGCCAGCAGTTTGGGACAGGGGGCAATCGAGCAGTACTTC. Translating it yields CASSLGQGAIEQYF.